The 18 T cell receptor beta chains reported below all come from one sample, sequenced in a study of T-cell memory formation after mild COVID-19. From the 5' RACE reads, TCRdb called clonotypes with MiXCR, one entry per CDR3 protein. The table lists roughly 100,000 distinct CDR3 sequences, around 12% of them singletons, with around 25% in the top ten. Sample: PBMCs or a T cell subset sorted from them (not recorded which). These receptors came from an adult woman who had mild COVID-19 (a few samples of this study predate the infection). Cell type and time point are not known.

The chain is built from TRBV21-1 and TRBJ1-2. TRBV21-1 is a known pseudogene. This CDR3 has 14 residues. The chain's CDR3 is CASSKAGRHYGYTF. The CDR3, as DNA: TGTGCCAGCAGCAAAGCGGGACGGCACTATGGCTACACCTTC.

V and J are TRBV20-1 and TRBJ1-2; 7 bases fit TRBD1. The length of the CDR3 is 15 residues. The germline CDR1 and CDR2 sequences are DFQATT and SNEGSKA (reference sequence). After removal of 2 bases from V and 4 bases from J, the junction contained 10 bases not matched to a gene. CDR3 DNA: TGCAGTGCTAGATTCGACCCGACAGGGTCCTATGGCTACACCTTC. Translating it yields CSARFDPTGSYGYTF.

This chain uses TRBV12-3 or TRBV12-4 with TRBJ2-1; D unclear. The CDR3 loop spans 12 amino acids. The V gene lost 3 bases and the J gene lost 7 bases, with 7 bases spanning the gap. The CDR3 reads CASSFPANEQFF. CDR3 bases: TGTGCCAGCAGTTTTCCCGCTAATGAGCAGTTCTTC.

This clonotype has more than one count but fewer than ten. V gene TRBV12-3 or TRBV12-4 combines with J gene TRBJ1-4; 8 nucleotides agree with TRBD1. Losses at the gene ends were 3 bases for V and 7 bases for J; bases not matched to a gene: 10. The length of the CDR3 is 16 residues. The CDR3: CASSFTRYTGGEKLFF. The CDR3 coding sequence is TGTGCCAGCAGTTTCACCCGTTATACAGGGGGTGAAAAACTGTTTTTT.

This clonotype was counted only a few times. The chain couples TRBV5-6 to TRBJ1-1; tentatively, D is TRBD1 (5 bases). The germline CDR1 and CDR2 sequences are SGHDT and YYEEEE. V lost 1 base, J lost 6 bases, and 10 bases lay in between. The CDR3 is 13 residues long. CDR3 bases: TGTGCCAGCAGCTTGCTTCAGGGACCTGAAGCTTTCTTT. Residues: CASSLLQGPEAFF.

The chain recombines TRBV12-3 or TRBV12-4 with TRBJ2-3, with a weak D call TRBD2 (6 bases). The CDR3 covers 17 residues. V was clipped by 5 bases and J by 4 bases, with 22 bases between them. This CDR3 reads CASSDPAAGTDSDTQYF. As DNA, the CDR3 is TGTGCCAGCAGTGACCCAGCAGCGGGTACCGATTCAGATACGCAGTATTTT.

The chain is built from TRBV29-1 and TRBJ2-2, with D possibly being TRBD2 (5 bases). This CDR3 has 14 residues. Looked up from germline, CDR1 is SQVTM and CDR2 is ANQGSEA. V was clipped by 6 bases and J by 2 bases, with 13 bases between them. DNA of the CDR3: TGCAGCGTCCCCAAGGACTTTAACACCGGGGAGCTGTTTTTT. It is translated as CSVPKDFNTGELFF.

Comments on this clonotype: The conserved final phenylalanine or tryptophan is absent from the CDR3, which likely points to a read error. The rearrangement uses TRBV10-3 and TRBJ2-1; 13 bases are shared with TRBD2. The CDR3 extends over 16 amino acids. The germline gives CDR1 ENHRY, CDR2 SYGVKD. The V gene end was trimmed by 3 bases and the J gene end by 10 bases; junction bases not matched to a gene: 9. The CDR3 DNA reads TGTGCCATCAGTGATGGGACTAGCGGGAAGTTAAACGAGCAGTTCTCC. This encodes CAISDGTSGKLNEQFS.

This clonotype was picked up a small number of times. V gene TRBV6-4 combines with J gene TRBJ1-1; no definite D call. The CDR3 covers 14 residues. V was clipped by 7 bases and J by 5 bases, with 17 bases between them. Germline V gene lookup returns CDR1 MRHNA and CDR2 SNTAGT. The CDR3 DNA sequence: TGTGCCAGCAAACCGAGGGCCGGGAGGACTGAAGCTTTCTTT. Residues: CASKPRAGRTEAFF.

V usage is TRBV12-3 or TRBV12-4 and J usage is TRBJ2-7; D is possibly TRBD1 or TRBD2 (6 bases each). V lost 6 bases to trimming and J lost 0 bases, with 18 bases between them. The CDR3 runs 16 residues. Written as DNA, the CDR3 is TGTGCCAGCAGCCTGGGGGCCCGGGGGAGCTCCTACGAGCAGTACTTC. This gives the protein CASSLGARGSSYEQYF.

The CDR3 sequence: CASSEDRGLTGELFF. The CDR3 DNA reads as TGTGCCAGCAGTGAAGACAGGGGGCTTACCGGGGAGCTGTTTTTT. The gene calls are TRBV6-5 and TRBJ2-2; the match to TRBD1 covers 10 bases. This CDR3 comprises 15 residues. Germline CDR1 is MNHEY and CDR2 is SVGAGI. V trimming: 5 bases; J trimming: 5 bases; junction bases outside the gene matches: 5.

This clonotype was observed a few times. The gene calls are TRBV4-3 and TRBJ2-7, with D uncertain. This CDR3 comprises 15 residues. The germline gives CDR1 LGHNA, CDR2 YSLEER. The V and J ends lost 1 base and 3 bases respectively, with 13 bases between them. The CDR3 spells CASSQVKSTLYEQYF. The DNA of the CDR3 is TGCGCCAGCAGCCAAGTCAAGTCCACTCTCTACGAGCAGTACTTC.

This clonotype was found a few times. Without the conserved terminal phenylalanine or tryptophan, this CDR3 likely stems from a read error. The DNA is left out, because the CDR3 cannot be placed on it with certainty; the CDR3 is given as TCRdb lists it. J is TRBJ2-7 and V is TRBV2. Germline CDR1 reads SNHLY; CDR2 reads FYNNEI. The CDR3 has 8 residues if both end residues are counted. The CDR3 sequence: CASTLGKG.

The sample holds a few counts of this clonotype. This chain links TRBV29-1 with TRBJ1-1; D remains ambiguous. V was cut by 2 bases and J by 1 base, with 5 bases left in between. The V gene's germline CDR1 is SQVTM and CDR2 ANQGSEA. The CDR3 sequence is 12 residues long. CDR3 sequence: CSVETGNTEAFF. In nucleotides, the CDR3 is TGCAGCGTTGAAACCGGGAACACTGAAGCTTTCTTT. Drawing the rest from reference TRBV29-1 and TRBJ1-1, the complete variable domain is SAVISQKPSRDICQRGTSLTIQCQVDSQVTMMFWYRQQPGQSLTLIATANQGSEATYESGFVIDKFPISRPNLTFSTLTVSNMSPEDSSIYLCSVETGNTEAFFGQGTRLTVV.

DNA for the CDR3: TGTGCCAGTAGTATAAACCTGAACTACGAGCAGTACTTC. Amino acid sequence: CASSINLNYEQYF. The chain employs TRBV19 and TRBJ2-7; D unresolved. The CDR3 is 13 residues long. The germline V and J ends were trimmed by 2 bases and 3 bases, with 8 bases remaining between them. Per germline, CDR1 LNHDA and CDR2 SQIVND (reference sequence).

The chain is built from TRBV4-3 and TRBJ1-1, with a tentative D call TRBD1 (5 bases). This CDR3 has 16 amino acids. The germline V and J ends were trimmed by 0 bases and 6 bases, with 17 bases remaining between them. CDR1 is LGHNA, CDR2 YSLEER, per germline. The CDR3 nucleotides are TGCGCCAGCAGCCAAGACAGGTCCCAGGGTGGAGCTGAAGCTTTCTTT. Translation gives CASSQDRSQGGAEAFF.

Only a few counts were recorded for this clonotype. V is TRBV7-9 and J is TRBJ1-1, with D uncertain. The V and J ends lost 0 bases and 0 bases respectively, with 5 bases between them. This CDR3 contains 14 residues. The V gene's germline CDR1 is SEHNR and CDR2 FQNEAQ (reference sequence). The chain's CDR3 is CASSLAVMNTEAFF. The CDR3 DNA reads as TGTGCCAGCAGCTTAGCCGTCATGAACACTGAAGCTTTCTTT.

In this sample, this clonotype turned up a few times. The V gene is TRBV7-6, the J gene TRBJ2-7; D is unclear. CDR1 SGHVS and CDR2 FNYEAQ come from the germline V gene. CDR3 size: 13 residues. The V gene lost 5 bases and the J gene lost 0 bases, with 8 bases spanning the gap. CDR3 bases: TGTGCCAGCAGCCCCTCCCTCTCCTACGAGCAGTACTTC. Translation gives CASSPSLSYEQYF.